This T cell receptor (beta chain) was recorded in a study of cytomegalovirus exposure and HLA in healthy donors. Whole-study results and caveats: It was reported that TCR beta sequences correctly inferred the HLA-A and HLA-B alleles for most subjects. Most TCR sequences showed up rarely, but some public TCRs showed up in many donors. Cytomegalovirus association was assigned to 170 or so TCR beta chains.

PCR involved 60 Vbeta and 13 Jbeta primers. Only in-frame clones appear in the TCRdb table, and some are missing; sequencing was by immunoSEQ multiplex PCR. The sample lists under 200,000 clones, approximately 80% occurring once. Healthy bone marrow donors made up the donors. As to this clone: What it binds is not known.

This receptor was identified in a male donor in good health and CMV-seropositive. Sequences were obtained from PBMCs.

The CDR3 region is CASSLDPENYGYTF. The CDR3 nucleotides read TGCGCCAGCAGCTTGGATCCAGAAAACTATGGCTACACCTTC. This chain links TRBV5-1 with TRBJ1-2; D remains ambiguous. Looked up from germline, CDR1 is SGHRS and CDR2 is YFSETQ. Trimming pared 0 bases from V and 2 bases from J, leaving 8 bases between. There are 14 residues in the CDR3.